This entry describes one T cell receptor beta chain. The antigen is undetermined. Other DNA variants within this sample encode the same CDR3. Repertoires were generated with immunoSEQ multiplex PCR, while TCRdb's copy carries only in-frame clones and drops some. The data contain approximately 150,000 clones, 86% of them seen just once; the ten biggest clones take up 2% to 3%. Separate from the approximately 720-subject first cohort was the approximately 130-subject validation cohort, to which the donors belonged. This entry comes from a study of cytomegalovirus exposure and HLA in healthy donors. General study findings and limits: The study put 150 to 200 TCR beta chains on its list as cytomegalovirus-associated. Rare TCR sequences dominated, though some public TCRs recurred in many donors.

Germline lookup yields CDR1 KGHSH and CDR2 LQKENI. The CDR3 is made up of 13 amino acids. Trimming shortened V by 3 bases and J by 3 bases, and 7 bases separated the two germline ends. V usage is TRBV18 and J usage is TRBJ2-3, with D perhaps matching TRBD2 (6 bases). The clonotype originates from a man younger than 35 in good health and CMV-seropositive. The sample comprised PBMCs. Written as DNA, the CDR3 is TGTGCCAGCTCACCGGGAGGTACAGATACGCAGTATTTT. This codes for CASSPGGTDTQYF. Using reference TRBV18 and TRBJ2-3 for the parts outside the CDR3, the full variable domain is NAGVMQNPRHLVRRRGQEARLRCSPMKGHSHVYWYRQLPEEGLKFMVYLQKENIIDESGMPKERFSAEFPKEGPSILRIQQVVRGDSAAYFCASSPGGTDTQYFGPGTRLTVL.